This TCR beta chain was identified in a study of OX40 agonist ivuxolimab in advanced cancers. V shed 5 bases and J 9 bases; nucleotides not matched to a gene: 3. The germline V gene has CDR1 SGHRS and CDR2 YFSETQ. CDR3 length: 11 residues. The data were produced by immunoSEQ multiplex PCR, yet TCRdb's version contains in-frame clones alone and is incomplete. The sample lists thousands of clones, about 85% seen once, with roughly 25% in the top ten. Patients were excluded for autoimmune disease history or systemic immunosuppression. The study sampled blood at baseline, cycle 4 day 1, and cycle 7 day 1.

The sample here was CD4+ or CD8+ T cells sorted from blood, taken in a trial of the OX40 agonist ivuxolimab. The chain employs TRBV5-1 and TRBJ1-1; 8 nucleotides agree with TRBD1. This sequence was found in an adult with an advanced solid tumor such as melanoma, head and neck, liver or kidney cancer. CDR3 protein: CASRTGEQAFF. The DNA for the CDR3 is TGCGCCAGCAGGACAGGGGAGCAAGCTTTCTTT. Variable domain in full (rest from reference TRBV5-1 and TRBJ1-1): KAGVTQTPRYLIKTRGQQVTLSCSPISGHRSVSWYQQTPGQGLQFLFEYFSETQRNKGNFPGRFSGRQFSNSRSEMNVSTLELGDSALYLCASRTGEQAFFGQGTRLTVV.